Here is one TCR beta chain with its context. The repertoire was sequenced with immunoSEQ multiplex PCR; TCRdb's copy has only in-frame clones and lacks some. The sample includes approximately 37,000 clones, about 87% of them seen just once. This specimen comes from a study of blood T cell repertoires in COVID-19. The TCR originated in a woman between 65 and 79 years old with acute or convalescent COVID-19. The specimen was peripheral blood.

Written as DNA, the CDR3 is TGTGCCAGCAGCCAAGACCGGACAGGGGGAGGTAGCTATGGCTACACCTTC. It yields the protein CASSQDRTGGGSYGYTF. J is TRBJ1-2 and V is TRBV3-1 (or the pseudogene TRBV3-2), with 10 bases aligning to TRBD1. The CDR3 runs to 17 residues. Per germline, CDR1 LGHDT and CDR2 YNNKEL (reference sequence). V lost 0 bases and J lost 4; bases outside the gene matches: 8.